The 8 T cell receptor beta chains below all came from one sample that was sequenced in a study of tumor-infiltrating lymphocytes in oesophageal squamous cell carcinoma. A single record per CDR3 protein comes from TCRdb applying MiXCR to the PCR reads. The table records 10,000 to 15,000 distinct CDR3 sequences, about 60% of them present only once. What was sequenced was esophageal tumor tissue. These receptors were obtained from a female donor with esophageal squamous cell carcinoma.

The V and J genes are TRBV7-2 and TRBJ1-2; TRBD1 aligns across 7 bases. CDR3 size: 14 residues. Per the germline V gene, CDR1 is SGHTA and CDR2 is FQGNSA. The V and J ends lost 2 bases and 4 bases, in that order; junction bases with no gene match: 4. CDR3: CASSLSQGGYGYTF. The CDR3 bases are TGTGCCAGCAGCTTAAGCCAGGGGGGCTATGGCTACACCTTC.

This clonotype was detected only a few times. The chain is built from TRBV19 and TRBJ1-4; D is uncertain. From germline, CDR1 is LNHDA and CDR2 SQIVND (reference sequence). The CDR3 consists of 16 residues. The V gene lost 9 bases and the J gene lost 0 bases, with 17 bases spanning the gap. Written as DNA, the CDR3 is TGTGCCAGCCGGACGGAGATAGTTGCAACTAATGAAAAACTGTTTTTT. Translation: CASRTEIVATNEKLFF.

In this sample, this clonotype is medium-sized. V gene TRBV12-3 or TRBV12-4 combines with J gene TRBJ2-1; D gene ambiguous. This CDR3 has 16 residues. V was trimmed by 3 bases and J by 1 base, leaving 13 bases between them. CDR3 region: CASSFRRSESYNEQFF. The CDR3, as DNA: TGTGCCAGCAGTTTTCGGCGGTCCGAATCCTACAATGAGCAGTTCTTC.

This clonotype was detected many times. This could be a read error, since a much larger clone is one nucleotide away. The chain links TRBV6-1 to TRBJ2-1, with 10 bases lining up with TRBD2. Gene TRBJ2-7 matches the end of the DNA better, so the J call may be wrong. CDR1 is MNHNS, CDR2 SASEGT, per germline. The CDR3 sequence is 17 residues long. The CDR3 nucleotides are TGTGCCAGCAGTTCCCCCCCTAGCGGGAGCCTAGGGAATGAGCAGTACTTC. It is translated as CASSSPPSGSLGNEQYF.

J is TRBJ2-1 and V is TRBV12-3 or TRBV12-4, with D unclear. The DNA matches TRBJ2-5 better at its end, which makes the J call doubtful. The CDR3 spans 13 residues. The CDR3 spells CASSLAERKTQYF. CDR3 DNA: TGTGCCAGCAGTTTAGCGGAAAGGAAGACCCAGTACTTC.

The chain joins TRBV7-2 to TRBJ2-6, with 7 bases fitting TRBD1. V lost 6 bases and J lost 2; bases outside the gene matches: 7. This CDR3 is 16 amino acids long. CDR1 is SGHTA and CDR2 is FQGNSA in the germline V gene. The CDR3 is CASSPSTGAGANVLTF. The CDR3 nucleotides are TGTGCCAGCAGTCCTAGTACAGGGGCTGGGGCCAACGTCCTGACTTTC. The variable domain in full, completed from reference TRBV7-2 and TRBJ2-6, reads GAGVSQSPSNKVTEKGKDVELRCDPISGHTALYWYRQSLGQGLEFLIYFQGNSAPDKSGLPSDRFSAERTGGSVSTLTIQRTQQEDSAVYLCASSPSTGAGANVLTFGAGSRLTVL.

The table lists this clonotype with many counts. V and J are TRBV27 and TRBJ1-1, with 8 bases fitting TRBD1. This CDR3 spans 13 amino acids. In germline, CDR1 is MNHEY, CDR2 SMNVEV (reference sequence). V gave up 6 bases and J gave up 4 bases; unmatched junction bases: 4. CDR3 residues: CASRDRARTEAFF. The DNA of the CDR3 is TGTGCCAGCAGGGACAGGGCTCGCACTGAAGCTTTCTTT.

CDR3 coding DNA: TGTGCCAGCAGCTTAGGTCGGGACAGGGGGCCTAACTATGGCTACACCTTC. Translation gives CASSLGRDRGPNYGYTF. The J gene is TRBJ1-2, the V gene TRBV11-2, with 12 positions matching TRBD1. Per the germline V gene, CDR1 is SGHAT and CDR2 is FQNNGV. The CDR3 spans 17 residues. The ends lost 1 base at V and 0 bases at J; junction bases unmatched: 3.